These 29 T cell receptor beta chains originate from one sample sequenced in a study of blood T cell repertoires in COVID-19. Only in-frame clones appear in the TCRdb table, and some are missing; sequencing was by immunoSEQ multiplex PCR. In the table there are about 130,000 clones, approximately 83% of which are singletons. The sequencing sample was made of PBMCs or T cells enriched from blood (not recorded which). The receptors stem from a man over 45 who had recovered from COVID-19.

The gene calls are TRBV14 and TRBJ2-4; TRBD2 might be the D (6 bases). V dropped 0 bases and J dropped 3 bases, with 12 bases sitting between them. Germline values: CDR1 SGHDN, CDR2 FVKESK. This CDR3 has 16 amino acids. The CDR3 is CASSQDRGTVKNIQYF. The CDR3 DNA follows: TGTGCCAGCAGCCAAGATCGGGGGACGGTCAAAAACATTCAGTACTTC.

V is TRBV5-1 and J is TRBJ1-6; 8 bases line up with TRBD1. V lost 0 bases to trimming and J lost 9 bases; unmatched junction nucleotides: 5. The CDR3 runs to 15 residues. Germline CDR1 and CDR2: SGHRS and YFSETQ. CDR3 DNA sequence: TGCGCCAGCAGCTTGGGGACAGGGAACGGTTCACCCCTCCACTTT. Its protein product is CASSLGTGNGSPLHF. Full variable domain (outside the CDR3, taken from reference TRBV5-1 and TRBJ1-6): KAGVTQTPRYLIKTRGQQVTLSCSPISGHRSVSWYQQTPGQGLQFLFEYFSETQRNKGNFPGRFSGRQFSNSRSEMNVSTLELGDSALYLCASSLGTGNGSPLHFGNGTRLTVT.

This clone came up a few times. CDR3 DNA sequence: TGTGCTAGTGGTGAGGACAGGGGGCGACGGGATACGCAGTATTTT. This codes for CASGEDRGRRDTQYF. The chain has TRBV12-5 and TRBJ2-3, with TRBD1 identical over 11 bases. With 5 bases clipped from V and 6 bases from J, the junction kept 7 bases outside the gene matches. In germline, CDR1 is LGHNT, CDR2 FRNRAP. The CDR3 runs 15 residues.

To note about this clone: The sample contains more than one DNA sequence encoding this CDR3. This sequence joins TRBV9 and TRBJ1-1; TRBD1 agrees at 10 bases. The CDR3 runs to 14 residues. Unmatched junction bases numbered 5, after V lost 4 bases and J lost 5 bases. Germline V gene sequence: CDR1 SGDLS, CDR2 YYNGEE. DNA of the CDR3: TGTGCCAGCAGCTTCAGGACAGGGGGAACTGAAGCTTTCTTT. Encoded protein: CASSFRTGGTEAFF.

The rearrangement links TRBV2 to TRBJ2-3, with 8 bases lining up with TRBD2. This CDR3 has 16 residues. The germline CDR1 and CDR2 sequences are SNHLY and FYNNEI. V was pared by 6 bases and J by 4 bases, with 12 bases of the junction left unmatched. This CDR3 is CASRQQSGLAADTQYF. The CDR3 DNA is TGTGCCAGCAGACAACAGTCCGGACTAGCAGCAGATACGCAGTATTTT. Complete variable domain (other parts from reference TRBV2 and TRBJ2-3): EPEVTQTPSHQVTQMGQEVILRCVPISNHLYFYWYRQILGQKVEFLVSFYNNEISEKSEIFDDQFSVERPDGSNFTLKIRSTKLEDSAMYFCASRQQSGLAADTQYFGPGTRLTVL.

The V call is TRBV7-8, the J call TRBJ2-1; 7 positions match TRBD1. Germline assignment: CDR1 SGHVS and CDR2 FQNEAQ. The CDR3 runs to 16 residues. J was trimmed by 4 bases and V by 0 bases; bases with no gene match: 6. The chain's CDR3 is CASSLARDSNYNEQFF. The CDR3 DNA is TGTGCCAGCAGCTTAGCCCGGGACAGCAATTACAATGAGCAGTTCTTC. The entire variable domain, with the rest obtained from reference TRBV7-8 and TRBJ2-1, is as follows: GAGVSQSPRYKVAKRGQDVALRCDPISGHVSLFWYQQALGQGPEFLTYFQNEAQLDKSGLPSDRFFAERPEGSVSTLKIQRTQQEDSAVYLCASSLARDSNYNEQFFGPGTRLTVL.

This sequence joins TRBV5-1 and TRBJ2-7; TRBD1 agrees at 11 bases. The CDR3 covers 17 residues. After removal of 2 bases from V and 0 bases from J, the junction contained 7 bases not matched to a gene. Looked up from germline, CDR1 is SGHRS and CDR2 is YFSETQ. This chain's CDR3 is CASSLGQGALFSYEQYF. Here the CDR3 DNA reads TGCGCCAGCAGCTTAGGACAGGGGGCCCTCTTCTCCTACGAGCAGTACTTC.

This chain connects TRBV28 to TRBJ1-1, with unresolved D. There are 11 residues in the CDR3. Germline V gene data show CDR1 as MDHEN and CDR2 as SYDVKM. V was shortened by 6 bases and J by 6 bases, with 8 bases between the two germline ends. CDR3 DNA: TGTGCCAGCAGACAGAAACCTGAAGCTTTCTTT. Translation gives CASRQKPEAFF. Looking up the rest from reference TRBV28 and TRBJ1-1 gives the full variable domain: DVKVTQSSRYLVKRTGEKVFLECVQDMDHENMFWYRQDPGLGLRLIYFSYDVKMKEKGDIPEGYSVSREKKERFSLILESASTNQTSMYLCASRQKPEAFFGQGTRLTVV.

The V gene is TRBV6-5, the J gene TRBJ1-1, with TRBD1 as a possible D gene (5 bases). Deletions cut 6 bases from V and 0 bases from J, with 8 bases between. CDR3 length: 13 residues. Per germline, CDR1 MNHEY and CDR2 SVGAGI. The CDR3 DNA reads TGTGCCAGCAGGGTGACAGTGAACACTGAAGCTTTCTTT. The encoded protein is CASRVTVNTEAFF.

The chain is built from TRBV29-1 and TRBJ2-1; perhaps TRBD1 as D (5 bases). Germline V gene data show CDR1 as SQVTM and CDR2 as ANQGSEA. The V end was cut by 3 bases, the J end by 6 bases, with 15 bases between. CDR3 length: 14 residues. In DNA, the CDR3 is TGCAGCGTTGACAATTATGACAGAAGCAATGAGCAGTTCTTC. Translation: CSVDNYDRSNEQFF.

This clone has only one observation. The rearrangement links TRBV29-1 to TRBJ1-2, with 9 bases aligning to TRBD1. Germline V gene lookup returns CDR1 SQVTM and CDR2 ANQGSEA. This CDR3 has 14 amino acids. The V segment lost 6 bases and the J segment 4 bases; nucleotides outside the gene matches: 9. CDR3: CSVGTGGGSYGYTF. The CDR3 DNA follows: TGCAGCGTGGGAACAGGGGGCGGAAGCTATGGCTACACCTTC.

This sequence joins TRBV5-1 and TRBJ2-5, with D possibly TRBD1 on 6 matching bases. Germline CDR1 reads SGHRS; CDR2 reads YFSETQ. This CDR3 comprises 15 residues. Trimming pared 4 bases from V and 1 base from J, leaving 14 bases between. The CDR3, as DNA: TGCGCCAGCAGCGCTTACAGGGCCCGCCAAGAGACCCAGTACTTC. Translating it yields CASSAYRARQETQYF.

The table lists this clone with a count of one. The V call is TRBV27, the J call TRBJ2-7; D may be TRBD2 (6 bases). The germline V gene encodes CDR1 MNHEY and CDR2 SMNVEV (reference sequence). This CDR3 contains 16 residues. The ends were cut back, 5 bases at V and 1 base at J, with 18 bases in the middle. The CDR3 DNA reads as TGTGCCAGCAGTCCTCGGGGAGGCCCCTTTTCCTACGAGCAGTACTTC. Its protein is CASSPRGGPFSYEQYF.

The chain is built from TRBV7-3 and TRBJ2-2; 10 nucleotides line up with TRBD2. J was trimmed by 1 base and V by 3 bases; bases with no gene match: 2. CDR3 length: 16 residues. In germline, CDR1 is SGHTA, CDR2 FQGTGA. The CDR3 sequence: CASSFSGGQNTGELFF. CDR3 in DNA: TGTGCCAGCAGCTTTAGCGGGGGGCAGAACACCGGGGAGCTGTTTTTT.

The V call is TRBV7-9, the J call TRBJ2-7, with D uncertain. The V end lost 0 bases, the J end lost 3 bases, and 3 bases lay between the germline ends. Germline V gives CDR1 SEHNR, CDR2 FQNEAQ (reference sequence). This CDR3 comprises 12 residues. The CDR3 is CASSLAFYEQYF. DNA for the CDR3: TGTGCCAGCAGCTTAGCCTTCTACGAGCAGTACTTC.

The chain carries TRBV12-3 or TRBV12-4 and TRBJ2-7; possible D gene TRBD1, 5 bases. This CDR3 region has 13 residues. Trimming left V 3 bases short and J 4 bases short, with 10 bases between. Here the CDR3 reads CASSFRVSYEQYF. The CDR3 nucleotides are TGTGCCAGCAGTTTCAGGGTTTCTTACGAGCAGTACTTC.

In its sample, this clone was seen once. The rearrangement uses TRBV7-9 and TRBJ2-1; the D is unclear. Germline V CDR1 and CDR2: SEHNR, FQNEAQ (reference sequence). Trimming stripped 0 bases from V and 12 bases from J, with 9 bases between. This CDR3 is built from 12 residues. This chain's CDR3 is CASSLASGGQFF. The CDR3 bases are TGTGCCAGCAGCTTAGCGTCCGGTGGGCAGTTCTTC.

For this clone: At one boundary the junction diverges from the germline segment, which might be a read error. The chain combines TRBV7-7 with TRBJ2-7, with D tentatively TRBD2 (5 bases). This CDR3 is 14 amino acids long. Germline V lookup: CDR1 SSHAT, CDR2 FNYEAQ (reference sequence). CDR3 sequence (DNA): TGTGCTAGCAGCCAAGCAGAGGGCCTCTACGAGCAGTACTTC. This encodes CASSQAEGLYEQYF.

This sequence joins TRBV4-3 and TRBJ1-3; D unresolved. Trimming removed 0 bases at V and 4 bases at J, with 7 bases between. Germline CDR1 LGHNA, CDR2 YSLEER. This CDR3 has 14 amino acids. This chain's CDR3 is CASSQDSRGNTIYF. The CDR3 bases are TGCGCCAGCAGCCAAGACAGCAGGGGAAACACCATATATTTT.

The V call is TRBV6-2 or TRBV6-3, the J call TRBJ1-4; the match to TRBD1 covers 10 bases. CDR1 is MNHEY, CDR2 SVGEGT, per germline. The length of the CDR3 is 15 residues. Trimming took 5 bases from V and 8 from J; bases not matched to a gene: 8. For the CDR3, the DNA is TGTGCCAGCAGTCCCTGGACAGGGGGGAGCGAAAAACTGTTTTTT. It specifies CASSPWTGGSEKLFF.

The chain employs TRBV5-4 and TRBJ2-5; weak D call: TRBD1 (6 bases). The CDR3 has 13 amino acids. The ends were cut back, 3 bases at V and 2 bases at J, with 8 bases in the middle. Germline CDR1 is SGHNT and CDR2 is YYREEE (reference sequence). DNA of the CDR3: TGTGCCAGCAGCTCAACAGGGCAAGAGACCCAGTACTTC. The encoded protein is CASSSTGQETQYF.

This chain connects TRBV30 to TRBJ1-1, with D tentatively TRBD1 (6 bases). The germline V gene has CDR1 GTSNPN and CDR2 SVGIG (reference sequence). The CDR3 runs to 14 residues. V was pared by 3 bases and J by 5 bases, with 16 bases between. The CDR3 sequence: CAWSGISGATEAFF. CDR3 DNA sequence: TGTGCCTGGAGCGGCATATCAGGGGCGACTGAAGCTTTCTTT.

The chain recombines TRBV7-9 with TRBJ1-2; 9 bases agree with TRBD1. The CDR3 consists of 14 residues. Trimming took 5 bases from V and 4 from J; bases not matched to a gene: 5. CDR1 and CDR2 (germline): SEHNR, FQNEAQ (reference sequence). The CDR3, as DNA: TGTGCCAGCAGCACCAAGACAGGGGGCTATGGCTACACCTTC. Its translation: CASSTKTGGYGYTF.

The chain uses TRBV27 and TRBJ1-4, with a possible D match to TRBD1 (6 bases). Germline V lookup: CDR1 MNHEY, CDR2 SMNVEV (reference sequence). The V end lost 3 bases, the J end lost 8 bases, and 13 bases lay between the germline ends. The CDR3 totals 14 residues. Written as DNA, the CDR3 is TGTGCCAGCAGTTTGAGGGGGGGCCGGGAAAAACTGTTTTTT. Amino acid sequence: CASSLRGGREKLFF.

The chain is built from TRBV5-6 and TRBJ1-3, with D possibly TRBD1 on 5 matching bases. The CDR3 has 14 amino acids. With 6 bases removed from V and 2 bases from J, the gap between germline ends came to 12 bases. From germline, CDR1 is SGHDT and CDR2 YYEEEE. CDR3 region: CASTFRVAGNTIYF. For the CDR3, the DNA is TGTGCCAGCACCTTCAGGGTTGCTGGAAACACCATATATTTT.

This sequence joins TRBV12-3 or TRBV12-4 and TRBJ1-5; D is unresolved. Deletions cut 3 bases from V and 5 bases from J, with 5 bases between. This CDR3 contains 12 residues. DNA for the CDR3: TGTGCCAGCAGTTTTTCCGATCAGCCCCAGCATTTT. It encodes CASSFSDQPQHF.

The V gene is TRBV7-8, the J gene TRBJ1-2, with D possibly being TRBD1 (5 bases). V was trimmed by 4 bases and J by 2 bases, leaving 14 bases between them. Germline CDR1 is SGHVS and CDR2 is FQNEAQ. This CDR3 has 15 amino acids. CDR3 bases: TGTGCCAGCAGCTCTAGGGCGACAGAGAACTATGGCTACACCTTC. Translated: CASSSRATENYGYTF.

CDR3 nucleotides: TGTGCCAGCTCAAACAGGGACAGCATCACAGATACGCAGTATTTT. This encodes CASSNRDSITDTQYF. This chain connects TRBV18 to TRBJ2-3; 7 bases fit TRBD1. The trim removed 5 bases at V and 2 bases at J, leaving 7 bases unmatched. CDR1 and CDR2 from the germline V gene are KGHSH and LQKENI. This CDR3 is 15 amino acids long.

CDR3 residues: CASSAGTANTGELFF. CDR3 nucleotide sequence: TGTGCCAGCAGCGCCGGGACAGCCAACACCGGGGAGCTGTTTTTT. V usage is TRBV7-8 and J usage is TRBJ2-2, with 7 bases that match TRBD1. Germline V gives CDR1 SGHVS, CDR2 FQNEAQ. There are 15 residues in the CDR3. V shed 5 bases and J 2 bases; nucleotides not matched to a gene: 5.